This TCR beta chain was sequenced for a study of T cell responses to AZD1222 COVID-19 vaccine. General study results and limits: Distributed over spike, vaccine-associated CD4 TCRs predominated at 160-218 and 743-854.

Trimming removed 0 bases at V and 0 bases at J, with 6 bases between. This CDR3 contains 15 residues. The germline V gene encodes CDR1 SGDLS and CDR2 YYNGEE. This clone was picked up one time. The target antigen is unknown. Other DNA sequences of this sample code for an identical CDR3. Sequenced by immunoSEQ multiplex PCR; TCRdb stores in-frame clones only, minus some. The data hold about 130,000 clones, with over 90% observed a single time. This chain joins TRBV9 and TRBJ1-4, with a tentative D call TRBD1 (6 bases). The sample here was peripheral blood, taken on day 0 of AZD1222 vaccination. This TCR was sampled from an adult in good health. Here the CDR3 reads CASSVGTATNEKLFF. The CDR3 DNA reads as TGTGCCAGCAGCGTAGGGACAGCAACTAATGAAAAACTGTTTTTT.